Listed here is a single T cell receptor beta chain. Its antigen is unidentified. This record comes from a study of OX40 agonist ivuxolimab in advanced cancers. At the level of the study: Ivuxolimab is an agonistic anti-OX40 (CD134) antibody, and patients were treated with it. At 65% to 85% male, the cohort had a mean age of about 55 years, ranging from about 23 to 80. Whole-study findings and limits: Normalized expansion of T-cell clones was also low for some nonresponders. At 0.1 to 3.0 mg/kg and by week 6, CD4+ and CD8+ T cells in the blood had expanded clonally.

CDR3 length: 13 amino acids. Trimming shortened V by 5 bases and J by 8 bases, and 13 bases separated the two germline ends. Germline loops: CDR1 SGHVS, CDR2 FQNEAQ. TCRdb's copy holds only in-frame clones and misses some; the assay was immunoSEQ multiplex PCR. The repertoire holds around 67,000 clones, about 88% seen once, with approximately 2% in the top ten. This chain links TRBV7-8 with TRBJ2-1; D uncertain. The clonotype was recovered from an adult with an advanced solid tumor such as melanoma, head and neck, liver or kidney cancer. This sample comprised CD4+ or CD8+ T cells sorted from blood, obtained in a trial of the OX40 agonist ivuxolimab. The CDR3 bases are TGTGCCAGCAGCCCCCGAGATAACTATGAGCAGTTCTTC. This gives the protein CASSPRDNYEQFF. Looking up the rest from reference TRBV7-8 and TRBJ2-1 gives the full variable domain: GAGVSQSPRYKVAKRGQDVALRCDPISGHVSLFWYQQALGQGPEFLTYFQNEAQLDKSGLPSDRFFAERPEGSVSTLKIQRTQQEDSAVYLCASSPRDNYEQFFGPGTRLTVL.